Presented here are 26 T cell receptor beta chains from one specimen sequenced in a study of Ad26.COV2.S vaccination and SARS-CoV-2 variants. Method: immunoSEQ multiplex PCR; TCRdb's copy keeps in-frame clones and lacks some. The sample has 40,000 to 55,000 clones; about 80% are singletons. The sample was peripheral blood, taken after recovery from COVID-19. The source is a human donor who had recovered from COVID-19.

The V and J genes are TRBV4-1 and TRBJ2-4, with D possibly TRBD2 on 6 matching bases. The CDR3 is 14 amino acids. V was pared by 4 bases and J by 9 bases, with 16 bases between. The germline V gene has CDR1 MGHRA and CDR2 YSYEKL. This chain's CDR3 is CASSPTSTRIIQYF. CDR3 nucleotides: TGCGCCAGCAGCCCCACTTCGACTAGGATCATTCAGTACTTC.

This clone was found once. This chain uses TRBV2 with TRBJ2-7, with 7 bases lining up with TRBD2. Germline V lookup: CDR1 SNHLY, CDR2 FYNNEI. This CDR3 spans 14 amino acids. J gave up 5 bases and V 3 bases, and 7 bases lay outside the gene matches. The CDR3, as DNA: TGTGCCAGCAGTGATGCAGCGGGAAGGAACGAGCAGTACTTC. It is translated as CASSDAAGRNEQYF. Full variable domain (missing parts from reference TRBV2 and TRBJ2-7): EPEVTQTPSHQVTQMGQEVILRCVPISNHLYFYWYRQILGQKVEFLVSFYNNEISEKSEIFDDQFSVERPDGSNFTLKIRSTKLEDSAMYFCASSDAAGRNEQYFGPGTRLTVT.

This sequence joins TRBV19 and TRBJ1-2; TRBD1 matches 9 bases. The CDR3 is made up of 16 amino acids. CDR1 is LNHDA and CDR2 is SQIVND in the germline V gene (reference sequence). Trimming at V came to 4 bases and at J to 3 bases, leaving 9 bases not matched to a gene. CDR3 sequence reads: CASSRGTGSFDYGYTF. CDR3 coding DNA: TGTGCCAGTAGTAGGGGGACAGGGTCTTTTGACTATGGCTACACCTTC.

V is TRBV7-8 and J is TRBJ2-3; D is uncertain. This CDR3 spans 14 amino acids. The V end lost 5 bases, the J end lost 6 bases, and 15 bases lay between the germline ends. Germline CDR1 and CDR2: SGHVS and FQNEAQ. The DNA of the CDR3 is TGTGCCAGCAGCACCGACACCGTGTTGGATACGCAGTATTTT. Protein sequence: CASSTDTVLDTQYF.

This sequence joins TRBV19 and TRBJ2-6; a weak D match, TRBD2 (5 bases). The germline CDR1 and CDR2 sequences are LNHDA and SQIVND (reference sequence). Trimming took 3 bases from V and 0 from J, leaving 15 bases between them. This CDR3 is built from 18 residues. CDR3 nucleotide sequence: TGTGCCAGTAGTATGACCGGGATTTTCGACTCTGGGGCCAACGTCCTGACTTTC. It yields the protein CASSMTGIFDSGANVLTF.

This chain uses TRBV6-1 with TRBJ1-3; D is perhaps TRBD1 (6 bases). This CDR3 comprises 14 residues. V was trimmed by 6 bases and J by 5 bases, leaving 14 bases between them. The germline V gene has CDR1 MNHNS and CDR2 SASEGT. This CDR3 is CASSPPGHRNTIYF. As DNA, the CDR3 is TGTGCCAGCAGCCCGCCGGGACACCGAAACACCATATATTTT.

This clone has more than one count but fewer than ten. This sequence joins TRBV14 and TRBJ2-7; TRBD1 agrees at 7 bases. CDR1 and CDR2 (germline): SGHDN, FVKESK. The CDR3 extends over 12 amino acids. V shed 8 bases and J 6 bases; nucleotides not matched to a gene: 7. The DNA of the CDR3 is TGTGCCAGCGGTTTACAGGGGAGCGAGCAGTACGTC. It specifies CASGLQGSEQYV.

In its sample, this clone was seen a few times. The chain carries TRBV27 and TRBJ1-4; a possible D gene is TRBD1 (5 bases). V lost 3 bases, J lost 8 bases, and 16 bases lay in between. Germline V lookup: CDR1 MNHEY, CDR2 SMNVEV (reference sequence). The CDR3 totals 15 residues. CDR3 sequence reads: CASSLGRGGGEKLFF. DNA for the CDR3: TGTGCCAGCAGTTTGGGGCGCGGGGGTGGAGAAAAACTGTTTTTT.

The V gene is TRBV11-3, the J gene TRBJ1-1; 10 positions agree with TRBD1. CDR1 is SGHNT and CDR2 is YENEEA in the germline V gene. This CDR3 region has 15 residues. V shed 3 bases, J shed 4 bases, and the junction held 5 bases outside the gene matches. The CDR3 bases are TGTGCCAGCAGCTTCGGGACAGGGGTGGGCACTGAAGCTTTCTTT. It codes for CASSFGTGVGTEAFF.

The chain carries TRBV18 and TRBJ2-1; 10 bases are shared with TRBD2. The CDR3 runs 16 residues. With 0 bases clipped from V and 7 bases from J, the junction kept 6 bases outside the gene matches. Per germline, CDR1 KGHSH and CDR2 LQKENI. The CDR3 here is CASSPPSSGRENEQFF. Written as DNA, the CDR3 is TGTGCCAGCTCACCACCGTCTAGCGGGAGAGAGAATGAGCAGTTCTTC.

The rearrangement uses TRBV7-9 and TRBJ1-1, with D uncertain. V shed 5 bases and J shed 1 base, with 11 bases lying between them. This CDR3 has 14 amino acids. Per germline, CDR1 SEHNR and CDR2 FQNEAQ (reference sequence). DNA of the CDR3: TGTGCCAGCAGCCGCGCGGGTTCGAACACTGAAGCTTTCTTT. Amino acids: CASSRAGSNTEAFF.

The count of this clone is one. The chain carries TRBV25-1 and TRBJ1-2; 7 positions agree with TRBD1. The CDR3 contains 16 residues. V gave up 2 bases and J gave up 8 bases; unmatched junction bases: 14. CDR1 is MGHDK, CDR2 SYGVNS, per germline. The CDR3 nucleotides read TGTGCCAGCAGTGAAACGGGGGGACAGCAACAGAAGGGCTACACCTTC. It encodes CASSETGGQQQKGYTF.

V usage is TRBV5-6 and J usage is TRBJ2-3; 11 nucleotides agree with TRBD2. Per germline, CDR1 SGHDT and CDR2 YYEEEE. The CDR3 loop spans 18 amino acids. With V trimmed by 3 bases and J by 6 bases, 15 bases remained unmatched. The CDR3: CASSYKFLAGGPGDTQYF. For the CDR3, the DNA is TGTGCCAGCAGCTATAAATTTTTAGCGGGAGGGCCAGGGGATACGCAGTATTTT.

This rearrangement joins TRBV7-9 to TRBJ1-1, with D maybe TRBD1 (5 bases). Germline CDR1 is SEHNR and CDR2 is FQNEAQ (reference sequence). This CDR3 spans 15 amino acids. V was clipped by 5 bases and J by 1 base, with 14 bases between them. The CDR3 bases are TGTGCCAGCAGCGACTTGGACATACCGAACACTGAAGCTTTCTTT. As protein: CASSDLDIPNTEAFF.

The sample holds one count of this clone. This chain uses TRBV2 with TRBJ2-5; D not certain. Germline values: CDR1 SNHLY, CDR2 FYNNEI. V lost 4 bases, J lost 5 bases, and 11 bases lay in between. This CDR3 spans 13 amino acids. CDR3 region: CASSGNIGETQYF. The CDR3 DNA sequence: TGTGCCAGCAGTGGTAATATAGGGGAGACCCAGTACTTC.

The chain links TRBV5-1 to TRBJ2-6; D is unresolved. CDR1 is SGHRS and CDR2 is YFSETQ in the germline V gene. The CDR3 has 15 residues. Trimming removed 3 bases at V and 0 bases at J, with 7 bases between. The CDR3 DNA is TGCGCCAGCAGCTCCGACTCCTCTGGGGCCAACGTCCTGACTTTC. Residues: CASSSDSSGANVLTF.

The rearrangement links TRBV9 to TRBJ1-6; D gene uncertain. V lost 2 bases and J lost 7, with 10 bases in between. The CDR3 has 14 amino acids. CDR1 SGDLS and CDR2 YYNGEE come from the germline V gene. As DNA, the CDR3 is TGTGCCAGCAGCGTTACAGATGAGAATTCACCCCTCCACTTT. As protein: CASSVTDENSPLHF.

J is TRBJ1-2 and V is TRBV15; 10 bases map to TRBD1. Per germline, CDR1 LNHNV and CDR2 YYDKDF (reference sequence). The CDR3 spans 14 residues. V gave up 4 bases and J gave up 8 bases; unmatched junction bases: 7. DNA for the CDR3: TGTGCCACCAGCACCCGACAGGGGGCGTGGGGCTACACCTTC. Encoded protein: CATSTRQGAWGYTF.

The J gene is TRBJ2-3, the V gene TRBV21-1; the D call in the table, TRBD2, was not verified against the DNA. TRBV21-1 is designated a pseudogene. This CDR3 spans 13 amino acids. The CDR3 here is CASGTRGIDTQYF. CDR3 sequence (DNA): TGTGCCAGCGGAACTCGAGGGATAGATACGCAGTATTTT.

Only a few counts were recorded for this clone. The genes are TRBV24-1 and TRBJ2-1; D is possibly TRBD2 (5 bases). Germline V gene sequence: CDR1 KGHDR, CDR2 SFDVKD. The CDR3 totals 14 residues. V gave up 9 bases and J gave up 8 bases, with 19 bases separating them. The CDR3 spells CATGSRTGTHEQFF. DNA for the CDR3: TGTGCCACCGGGTCGCGGACTGGCACGCATGAGCAGTTCTTC.

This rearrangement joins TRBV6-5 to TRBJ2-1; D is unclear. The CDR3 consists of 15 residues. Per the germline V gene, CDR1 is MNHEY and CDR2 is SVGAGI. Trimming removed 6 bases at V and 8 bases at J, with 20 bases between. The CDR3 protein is CASSVATRVGDEQFF. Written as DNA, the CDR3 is TGTGCCAGCAGCGTCGCGACAAGGGTCGGCGATGAGCAGTTCTTC.

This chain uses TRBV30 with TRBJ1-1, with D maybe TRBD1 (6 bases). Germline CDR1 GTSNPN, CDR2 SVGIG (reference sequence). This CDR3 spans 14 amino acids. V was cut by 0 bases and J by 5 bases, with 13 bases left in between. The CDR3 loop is CAWSVLDSHTEAFF. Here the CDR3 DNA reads TGTGCCTGGAGTGTCTTGGACAGTCATACTGAAGCTTTCTTT.

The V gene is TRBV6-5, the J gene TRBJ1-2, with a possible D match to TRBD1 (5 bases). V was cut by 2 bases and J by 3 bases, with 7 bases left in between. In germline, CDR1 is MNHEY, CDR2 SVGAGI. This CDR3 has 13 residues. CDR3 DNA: TGTGCCAGCAGTTACGTGGGGGACTATGGCTACACCTTC. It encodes CASSYVGDYGYTF.

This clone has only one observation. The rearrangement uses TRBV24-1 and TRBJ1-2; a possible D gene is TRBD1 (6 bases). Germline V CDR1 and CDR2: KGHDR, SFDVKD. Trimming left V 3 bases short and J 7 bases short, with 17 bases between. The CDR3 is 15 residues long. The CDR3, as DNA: TGTGCCACCAGTGATACGAGAGGGGGATTTTCTGGCTACACCTTC. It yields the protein CATSDTRGGFSGYTF.

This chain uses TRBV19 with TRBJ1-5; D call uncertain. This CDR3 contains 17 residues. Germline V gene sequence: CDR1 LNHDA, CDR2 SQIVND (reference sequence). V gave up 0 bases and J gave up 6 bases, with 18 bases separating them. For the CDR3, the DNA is TGTGCCAGTAGTATAGATCCGGGCCTCAGTTCGGGTCAGCCCCAGCATTTT. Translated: CASSIDPGLSSGQPQHF.

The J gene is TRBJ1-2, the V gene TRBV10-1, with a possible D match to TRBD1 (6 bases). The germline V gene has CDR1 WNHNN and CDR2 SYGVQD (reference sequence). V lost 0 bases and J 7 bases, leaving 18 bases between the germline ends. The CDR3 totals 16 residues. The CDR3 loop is CASSESTAGGRGGYTF. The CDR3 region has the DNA TGCGCCAGCAGTGAGTCGACGGCCGGGGGCCGCGGTGGCTACACCTTC.